Each of the 30 T cell receptor beta chains below was sequenced from the same sample in a study of early T cells in non-severe SARS-CoV-2 infection (dated by TCRdb to 2020 to 2023). The receptor library was made with 5' RACE. TCRdb names NextSeq 500 as the instrument used. TCRdb took the public reads, trimmed them with fastp at Q25, ran MiXCR for clone calling and kept in-frame beta chains. Each record represents a unique CDR3 protein, reported with the most common genes and DNA among its rows. Recorded for this sample are more than 60,000 distinct CDR3 sequences; about 12% of them occurred a single time. The top ten clones comprise 5.5% to 7.5% of the sample. The sample comprised whole blood. The receptor source for this set is an adult who was a healthcare worker with PCR-confirmed SARS-CoV-2 infection or an uninfected control (not recorded which).

This clonotype was recorded at least ten times. The CDR3 protein is CSVRGQESTDTQYF. The DNA for the CDR3 is TGCAGCGTTCGGGGACAGGAGAGCACAGATACGCAGTATTTT. This chain links TRBV29-1 with TRBJ2-3, with TRBD1 matching 8 bases. In germline, CDR1 is SQVTM, CDR2 ANQGSEA. V was clipped by 5 bases and J by 0 bases; unmatched bases: 4. The CDR3 extends over 14 amino acids.

CDR3: CASSQGLGEFVQFF. In DNA form, the CDR3 reads TGTGCCAGCAGCCAAGGACTGGGCGAGTTCGTGCAGTTCTTC. The gene calls are TRBV3-1 and TRBJ2-1; D call uncertain. Trimming stripped 1 base from V and 12 bases from J, with 16 bases between. Germline lookup yields CDR1 LGHDT and CDR2 YNNKEL (reference sequence). CDR3 length equals 14 residues.

This clonotype was seen a handful of times. J is TRBJ2-5 and V is TRBV6-6; no clear D gene. This CDR3 has 13 residues. CDR1 and CDR2 (germline): MNHNY, SVGAGI (reference sequence). V lost 6 bases and J lost 1, with 9 bases in between. The CDR3 bases are TGTGCCAGCAGAGTCCCATCCCAAGAGACCCAGTACTTC. It yields the protein CASRVPSQETQYF.

V usage is TRBV28 and J usage is TRBJ1-2; D remains unclear. Germline V gene sequence: CDR1 MDHEN, CDR2 SYDVKM. This CDR3 has 12 amino acids. V lost 4 bases and J 7 bases, leaving 10 bases between the germline ends. The CDR3 is CASSSPGFGYTF. The CDR3 nucleotides are TGTGCCAGCAGTTCACCAGGATTTGGCTACACCTTC.

This clonotype was observed many times. CDR3: CASSQERQYNSPLHF. The CDR3 DNA sequence: TGCGCCAGCAGCCAAGAAAGGCAGTATAATTCACCCCTCCACTTT. This sequence joins TRBV4-1 and TRBJ1-6, with D uncertain. The CDR3 runs to 15 residues. With 0 bases removed from V and 4 bases from J, the gap between germline ends came to 7 bases. In germline, CDR1 is MGHRA, CDR2 YSYEKL.

V gene TRBV7-2 combines with J gene TRBJ2-5, with D perhaps matching TRBD1 (6 bases). CDR3 length: 15 amino acids. The V end lost 5 bases, the J end lost 2 bases, and 15 bases lay between the germline ends. Germline values: CDR1 SGHTA, CDR2 FQGNSA. CDR3 residues: CASSPRKGVQETQYF. CDR3 sequence (DNA): TGTGCCAGCAGCCCCCGCAAGGGGGTACAAGAGACCCAGTACTTC.

This clonotype was found many times. The chain joins TRBV7-9 to TRBJ1-4; unclear D gene. This CDR3 spans 14 amino acids. Germline V gene lookup returns CDR1 SEHNR and CDR2 FQNEAQ (reference sequence). Trimming took off 7 bases at V and 8 bases at J, with 17 bases between the two ends. The DNA for the CDR3 is TGTGCCAGCACCCTTGGCCCCCTTCGGGAAAAACTGTTTTTT. As protein: CASTLGPLREKLFF.

The chain recombines TRBV27 with TRBJ1-1; 11 nucleotides align to TRBD1. Germline CDR1 and CDR2: MNHEY and SMNVEV (reference sequence). Trimming removed 2 bases from V and 6 bases from J; junction bases left unmatched: 8. The CDR3 sequence is 16 residues long. The CDR3 DNA sequence: TGTGCCAGCAGTTTAGTGGACAGGGGGCGATACGCTGAAGCTTTCTTT. It specifies CASSLVDRGRYAEAFF.

The sample holds many counts of this clonotype. This sequence joins TRBV18 and TRBJ2-2, with 7 bases identical to TRBD1. The germline CDR1 and CDR2 sequences are KGHSH and LQKENI. V trimming: 3 bases; J trimming: 2 bases; junction bases outside the gene matches: 3. The CDR3 totals 15 residues. The DNA for the CDR3 is TGTGCCAGCTCACCTACAGGGGTAAACACCGGGGAGCTGTTTTTT. This gives the protein CASSPTGVNTGELFF.

This clonotype was counted many times. The chain recombines TRBV14 with TRBJ2-7; 8 nucleotides align to TRBD2. CDR3 length equals 15 residues. The trim removed 3 bases at V and 0 bases at J, leaving 4 bases unmatched. Per the germline V gene, CDR1 is SGHDN and CDR2 is FVKESK. Here the CDR3 DNA reads TGTGCCAGCAGCCAGGTAGCGGGGCTCTCCTACGAGCAGTACTTC. Its translation: CASSQVAGLSYEQYF. Full variable domain (remainder filled in from reference TRBV14 and TRBJ2-7): EAGVTQFPSHSVIEKGQTVTLRCDPISGHDNLYWYRRVMGKEIKFLLHFVKESKQDESGMPNNRFLAERTGGTYSTLKVQPAELEDSGVYFCASSQVAGLSYEQYFGPGTRLTVT.

This clonotype was seen a handful of times. V usage is TRBV12-3 or TRBV12-4 and J usage is TRBJ2-3; D uncertain. Trimming stripped 10 bases from V and 2 bases from J, with 13 bases between. This CDR3 is built from 13 residues. The CDR3 region has the DNA TGTGCCACCAAACTTAGATACACAGATACGCAGTATTTT. Protein: CATKLRYTDTQYF.

CDR3: CASSLGVGGGDYEQYF. The CDR3 DNA reads TGTGCCAGCAGCCTCGGGGTTGGAGGTGGTGACTACGAGCAGTACTTC. V and J are TRBV7-2 and TRBJ2-7; D perhaps matches TRBD2 (5 bases). The CDR3 has 16 residues. Trimming removed 5 bases at V and 3 bases at J, with 20 bases between. From germline, CDR1 is SGHTA and CDR2 FQGNSA.

The CDR3 coding sequence is TGCGCCAGCAGCCCCGTTCCAGAGAGTTATGGCTACACCTTC. This encodes CASSPVPESYGYTF. This chain uses TRBV4-1 with TRBJ1-2; D is unresolved. V lost 4 bases, J lost 5 bases, and 14 bases lay in between. This CDR3 is built from 14 residues. Germline CDR1 MGHRA, CDR2 YSYEKL.

This clonotype was observed many times. The V call is TRBV2, the J call TRBJ2-2; tentative D call: TRBD2 (5 bases). Looked up from germline, CDR1 is SNHLY and CDR2 is FYNNEI. V lost 6 bases, J lost 4 bases, and 12 bases lay in between. The CDR3 length is 14 residues. This CDR3 reads CASRLRSGTGELFF. In nucleotides, the CDR3 is TGTGCCAGCAGGCTGCGGAGCGGCACCGGGGAGCTGTTTTTT. The entire variable domain, with the rest obtained from reference TRBV2 and TRBJ2-2, is as follows: EPEVTQTPSHQVTQMGQEVILRCVPISNHLYFYWYRQILGQKVEFLVSFYNNEISEKSEIFDDQFSVERPDGSNFTLKIRSTKLEDSAMYFCASRLRSGTGELFFGEGSRLTVL.

The rearrangement uses TRBV20-1 and TRBJ1-1; D is unresolved. The CDR3 runs to 15 residues. V was trimmed by 1 base and J by 4 bases, leaving 16 bases between them. Germline-derived CDR1 and CDR2 are DFQATT and SNEGSKA (reference sequence). The CDR3 region has the DNA TGCAGTGCTAGAGTTCTTGGGCGGGCGGGCACTGAAGCTTTCTTT. This translates into CSARVLGRAGTEAFF.

This clonotype was detected a few times. The chain joins TRBV7-2 to TRBJ1-2; 7 nucleotides match TRBD1. This CDR3 has 12 amino acids. The germline CDR1 and CDR2 sequences are SGHTA and FQGNSA. The trim removed 6 bases at V and 6 bases at J, leaving 4 bases unmatched. The CDR3 DNA is TGTGCCAGCAGGATTCAGGGGGATGGCTACACCTTC. Its translation: CASRIQGDGYTF.

The chain combines TRBV20-1 with TRBJ1-2; 8 positions agree with TRBD1. The CDR3 consists of 17 residues. Germline CDR1 DFQATT, CDR2 SNEGSKA (reference sequence). V dropped 2 bases and J dropped 0; count of bases not matched to a gene: 11. CDR3 DNA sequence: TGCAGTGCTAGACCCTACCAGGGGGCGAAGTCTAACTATGGCTACACCTTC. Translation: CSARPYQGAKSNYGYTF.

This clonotype was seen ten or more times. The chain combines TRBV19 with TRBJ2-7; 11 bases agree with TRBD2. CDR1 LNHDA and CDR2 SQIVND come from the germline V gene (reference sequence). The trim removed 6 bases at V and 2 bases at J, leaving 15 bases unmatched. The CDR3 is 18 residues long. The DNA for the CDR3 is TGTGCCAGTAGCACCCACCCCGCAACTAGCGGGGGTACCTACGAGCAGTACTTC. Its translation is CASSTHPATSGGTYEQYF.

This clonotype was observed a handful of times. The DNA is omitted, as the CDR3 cannot be located on it reliably, and the CDR3 follows TCRdb's listing. This chain uses TRBV5-4 with TRBJ2-2; the table assigns TRBD1, which was not confirmed against the DNA. CDR1 SGHNT and CDR2 YYREEE come from the germline V gene (reference sequence). The CDR3 region is 15 residues in length, termini included. The CDR3 protein is CAAVTGRRTPGSCFF.

The rearrangement links TRBV11-1 to TRBJ2-7; perhaps TRBD2 as D (6 bases). This CDR3 is 15 amino acids long. From germline, CDR1 is SGHAT and CDR2 FQDESV (reference sequence). Trimming took off 5 bases at V and 6 bases at J, with 20 bases between the two ends. The DNA for the CDR3 is TGTGCCAGCAGCCGCCAGGAGGGATTGATCGGCGAGCAGTACTTC. Its protein product is CASSRQEGLIGEQYF.

The chain employs TRBV9 and TRBJ2-1; 7 bases match TRBD1. Germline CDR1 SGDLS, CDR2 YYNGEE. The J segment lost 8 bases and the V segment lost 1 base, leaving 12 bases of the junction unmatched. The CDR3 covers 16 residues. This CDR3 reads CASSVSTGKGVDEQFF. CDR3 bases: TGTGCCAGCAGCGTATCGACAGGGAAGGGGGTTGATGAGCAGTTCTTC.

The sample holds a few counts of this clonotype. The CDR3 DNA sequence: TGTGCCAGCAGCGTAGGTAGCGGAGGGGGGGGACAGGATACGCAGTATTTT. Translation: CASSVGSGGGGQDTQYF. This chain links TRBV9 with TRBJ2-3, with D possibly being TRBD1 or TRBD2 (7 bases each). This CDR3 region has 17 residues. Trimming took off 0 bases at V and 6 bases at J, with 20 bases between the two ends. From germline, CDR1 is SGDLS and CDR2 YYNGEE.

This clonotype was counted ten times or more. The rearrangement links TRBV20-1 to TRBJ2-3; 8 bases are a match to TRBD2. Germline CDR1 and CDR2: DFQATT and SNEGSKA (reference sequence). Unmatched junction bases numbered 13, after V lost 6 bases and J lost 5 bases. CDR3 length: 15 residues. The CDR3 bases are TGCAGTGCCAACCCCCTGGCGGGAGGCGGAGATACGCAGTATTTT. Protein: CSANPLAGGGDTQYF.

This clonotype showed up many times. The chain recombines TRBV13 with TRBJ2-7; 10 nucleotides line up with TRBD2. In germline, CDR1 is PRHDT, CDR2 FYEKMQ (reference sequence). This CDR3 contains 14 residues. The trim removed 5 bases at V and 3 bases at J, leaving 4 bases unmatched. CDR3 nucleotide sequence: TGTGCCAGCAGCCTAAGCGGGAGGGGCTACGAGCAGTACTTC. Protein sequence: CASSLSGRGYEQYF.

The chain employs TRBV7-9 and TRBJ2-5; D remains ambiguous. V was pared by 9 bases and J by 0 bases, with 14 bases between. Germline V gives CDR1 SEHNR, CDR2 FQNEAQ (reference sequence). The CDR3 is made up of 14 amino acids. The CDR3 coding sequence is TGTGCCAGTATGTACGAGGCCTACCAAGAGACCCAGTACTTC. Encoded protein: CASMYEAYQETQYF.

J is TRBJ2-5 and V is TRBV20-1; TRBD1 matches at 7 bases. The germline V gene encodes CDR1 DFQATT and CDR2 SNEGSKA (reference sequence). The CDR3 consists of 15 residues. V gave up 5 bases and J gave up 4 bases; unmatched junction bases: 13. The CDR3: CSAPRRRGRGETQYF. The CDR3 DNA is TGCAGTGCTCCCCGGCGTAGGGGGCGCGGAGAGACCCAGTACTTC.

V and J are TRBV7-2 and TRBJ1-2; 7 bases line up with TRBD1. Per the germline V gene, CDR1 is SGHTA and CDR2 is FQGNSA. The V gene end was trimmed by 11 bases and the J gene end by 2 bases; junction bases not matched to a gene: 8. The CDR3 has 13 residues. The CDR3 DNA follows: TGTGCCTGTCGACGGGACAGCAACTATGGCTACACCTTC. Residues: CACRRDSNYGYTF.

The chain carries TRBV11-3 and TRBJ2-1; D is ambiguous. With 1 base removed from V and 2 bases from J, the gap between germline ends came to 3 bases. Germline V lookup: CDR1 SGHNT, CDR2 YENEEA. The CDR3 has 13 amino acids. The CDR3 nucleotides are TGTGCCAGCAGCTTAGGGCCCTACAATGAGCAGTTCTTC. Encoded protein: CASSLGPYNEQFF.

Comment on this clonotype: The germline gene is not matched at one end of the junction; a read error may be the cause. The rearrangement links TRBV7-9 to TRBJ1-2; D might be TRBD1 (5 bases). This CDR3 is built from 13 residues. Germline lookup yields CDR1 SEHNR and CDR2 FQNEAQ (reference sequence). The CDR3 reads CTSRENANYGYTF. The CDR3 DNA is TGTACCAGCAGGGAAAATGCTAACTATGGCTACACCTTC.

Only a few counts were recorded for this clonotype. Since no conserved phenylalanine or tryptophan closes the CDR3, a read error is the likely cause. The DNA is omitted, as the CDR3 cannot be located on it reliably, and the CDR3 follows TCRdb's listing. The genes are TRBV6-4 and TRBJ2-5; the table's D gene call, TRBD1, was not cross checked with the DNA. The germline V gene has CDR1 MRHNA and CDR2 SNTAGT. The CDR3 spans 11 residues, counting both ends. The CDR3 sequence is CASSDSSPRRV.